The 6 T cell receptor beta chains in this list originate from one sample, sequenced in a study of T-cell reconstitution after alpha-beta-depleted transplantation in children. Preparing the TCRbeta library involved the use of unique molecular identifiers. TCRdb re-called the PCR reads through MiXCR, storing one row per CDR3 protein. This sample has around 18,000 distinct CDR3 sequences, with about 5% found just once. Sequencing used PBMCs, obtained before TCRalphabeta/CD19-depleted stem cell transplant. All receptors derive from a boy between 10 and 17 years old with acute lymphoblastic leukemia, due to receive a stem cell transplant.

This clonotype is medium-sized by share. This sequence joins TRBV4-1 and TRBJ2-1, with unresolved D. The CDR3 has 14 amino acids. Germline loops: CDR1 MGHRA, CDR2 YSYEKL. V shed 4 bases and J shed 0 bases, with 7 bases lying between them. The CDR3 region has the DNA TGCGCCAGCAGCCGATATGGCTCCTACAATGAGCAGTTCTTC. It yields the protein CASSRYGSYNEQFF.

This clonotype was seen ten or more times. V and J are TRBV7-3 and TRBJ2-1; 8 bases are a match to TRBD1. CDR3 length: 15 residues. V shed 5 bases, J shed 6 bases, and the junction held 9 bases outside the gene matches. Germline CDR1 reads SGHTA; CDR2 reads FQGTGA. This CDR3 reads CASSPPGTGVNEQFF. The CDR3 region has the DNA TGTGCCAGCAGCCCCCCTGGGACAGGTGTCAATGAGCAGTTCTTC. Full variable domain (missing parts from reference TRBV7-3 and TRBJ2-1): GAGVSQTPSNKVTEKGKYVELRCDPISGHTALYWYRQSLGQGPEFLIYFQGTGAADDSGLPNDRFFAVRPEGSVSTLKIQRTERGDSAVYLCASSPPGTGVNEQFFGPGTRLTVL.

The J gene is TRBJ2-3, the V gene TRBV6-6; the D is unclear. Trimming left V 6 bases short and J 3 bases short, with 7 bases between. Germline V CDR1 and CDR2: MNHNY, SVGAGI (reference sequence). The CDR3 totals 12 residues. This chain's CDR3 is CASSRATDTQYF. Here the CDR3 DNA reads TGTGCCAGCAGCCGAGCGACAGATACGCAGTATTTT.

By frequency in the sample, this clonotype is medium-sized. The chain uses TRBV25-1 and TRBJ2-1; D uncertain. In germline, CDR1 is MGHDK, CDR2 SYGVNS. The CDR3 sequence is 12 residues long. The V end was cut by 2 bases, the J end by 8 bases, with 7 bases between. The DNA of the CDR3 is TGTGCCAGCAGTGAAAGTTGGGATGAGCAGTTCTTC. Residues: CASSESWDEQFF.

This clonotype was recorded at least ten times. The chain is built from TRBV7-2 and TRBJ2-5; D unclear. The germline V and J ends were trimmed by 3 bases and 5 bases, with 10 bases remaining between them. The CDR3 is 13 amino acids. Germline-derived CDR1 and CDR2 are SGHTA and FQGNSA. CDR3 amino acids: CASSFTVVETQYF. CDR3 coding DNA: TGTGCCAGCAGCTTCACGGTAGTGGAGACCCAGTACTTC.

This CDR3 reads CALSLTSGGLSSTDTQYF. CDR3 sequence (DNA): TGTGCCCTCAGCCTTACTAGCGGGGGATTATCTAGCACAGATACGCAGTATTTT. The chain recombines TRBV3-1 with TRBJ2-3; 11 bases agree with TRBD2. Losses at the gene ends were 11 bases for V and 0 bases for J; bases not matched to a gene: 16. This CDR3 has 18 amino acids. Germline CDR1 and CDR2: LGHDT and YNNKEL (reference sequence).